This T cell receptor beta chain originates from a study of T-cell memory formation after mild COVID-19. Turning to the study itself: Clustering of TCRs was largely donor specific.

TCRalpha and TCRbeta libraries used 5'RACE with constant-segment primers and UMIs. TCRdb processed the 5' RACE reads anew with MiXCR; each CDR3 protein has one entry. Counted here are roughly 100,000 distinct CDR3 sequences, roughly 15% occurring once; the ten biggest clones make up approximately 40%. This clonotype was seen a few times. The antigen is unknown. Findings of the study overall: The appearance of some responding clones in pre-infection memory suggested that cross-reactive memory joined.

The CDR3 loop spans 15 amino acids. V lost 3 bases, J lost 8 bases, and 16 bases lay in between. In germline, CDR1 is MGHRA, CDR2 YSYEKL. This receptor was taken from a man aged 18 to 30 who had mild COVID-19 (a few samples of this study predate the infection). Cell type and time point are not known. The V and J genes are TRBV4-1 and TRBJ1-4; D not resolved. Sequenced material: PBMCs or a T cell subset sorted from them (not recorded which). The CDR3 protein is CASSQRGIENEKLFF. CDR3 in DNA: TGCGCCAGCAGCCAGAGAGGGATAGAAAACGAAAAACTGTTTTTT.